One and the same sample provided the 21 T cell receptor beta chains below, sequenced in a study of CD8 T cells in Susac syndrome. RNA amounts of roughly 0.5 to 1 ug underwent reverse transcription with random hexamers. Via MiXCR, TCRdb re-called the immunoSEQ multiplex PCR reads, giving one row per CDR3 protein. The data hold 250,000 to 300,000 distinct CDR3 sequences, with 70% to 90% observed a single time. The specimen was CD8+ T cells from PBMCs. Source of these receptors: a human donor with multiple sclerosis.

This chain uses TRBV7-9 with TRBJ2-1; perhaps D is TRBD1 or TRBD2 (5 bases each). CDR3 length equals 14 residues. V lost 7 bases to trimming and J lost 8 bases, with 18 bases between them. Looked up from germline, CDR1 is SEHNR and CDR2 is FQNEAQ (reference sequence). CDR3 sequence (DNA): TGTGCCAGCACCTATCGGGACGATCGGGATGAGCAGTTCTTC. This translates into CASTYRDDRDEQFF.

The chain links TRBV23-1 to TRBJ2-7, with TRBD2 matching 10 bases. TRBV23-1 is an ORF, and what it does is uncertain. The J segment lost 5 bases and the V segment lost 5 bases, leaving 9 bases of the junction unmatched. The length of the CDR3 is 15 residues. The chain's CDR3 is CASSRLAGAVHEQYF. DNA for the CDR3: TGCGCCAGCAGTAGGCTAGCGGGAGCAGTCCACGAGCAGTACTTC.

The V and J genes are TRBV27 and TRBJ2-7, with a weak D call TRBD2 (5 bases). The CDR3 totals 13 residues. Looked up from germline, CDR1 is MNHEY and CDR2 is SMNVEV (reference sequence). V was cut by 3 bases and J by 6 bases, with 12 bases left in between. The CDR3 coding sequence is TGTGCCAGCAGTTTGCGACACGCGGGCGAGCAGTACTTC. It translates to CASSLRHAGEQYF.

The gene calls are TRBV21-1 and TRBJ2-1. TRBV21-1 is given as a pseudogene. The CDR3 runs to 9 residues. The CDR3: CASSLHQFF. Here the CDR3 DNA reads TGTGCCAGCAGCTTGCACCAGTTCTTC.

The rearrangement links TRBV28 to TRBJ1-3; a possible D gene is TRBD1 (6 bases). The V end was cut by 3 bases, the J end by 2 bases, with 14 bases between. The germline V gene encodes CDR1 MDHEN and CDR2 SYDVKM. The CDR3 is 16 residues long. The CDR3 here is CASSFPQGFAGNTIYF. The CDR3 DNA reads TGTGCCAGCAGTTTTCCACAGGGATTTGCTGGAAACACCATATATTTT.

The CDR3 DNA reads as TGCAGCGTGCCCAACCTGAACCGGGACAGGCGTCGGGAGACCCAGTACTTC. Amino acids: CSVPNLNRDRRRETQYF. V is TRBV29-1 and J is TRBJ2-5; 8 bases match TRBD1. The CDR3 covers 17 residues. Germline CDR1 reads SQVTM; CDR2 reads ANQGSEA. Losses at the gene ends were 6 bases for V and 5 bases for J; bases not matched to a gene: 20.

The rearrangement uses TRBV10-3 and TRBJ2-7; no clear D gene. The germline V gene has CDR1 ENHRY and CDR2 SYGVKD. V lost 2 bases and J 7 bases, leaving 12 bases between the germline ends. The CDR3 sequence is 13 residues long. CDR3 protein: CAISEPRDGEQYF. CDR3 DNA sequence: TGTGCCATCAGTGAGCCAAGGGATGGGGAGCAGTACTTC.

This clonotype was detected once. This rearrangement joins TRBV27 to TRBJ2-1; TRBD1 matches 10 bases. The V gene end was trimmed by 2 bases and the J gene end by 9 bases; junction bases not matched to a gene: 1. Germline-derived CDR1 and CDR2 are MNHEY and SMNVEV (reference sequence). The CDR3 spans 13 residues. The CDR3 sequence is CASSLGDRGEQFF. CDR3 coding DNA: TGTGCCAGCAGTTTAGGGGACAGGGGTGAGCAGTTCTTC.

This clonotype was detected only once. The chain has TRBV9 and TRBJ2-7; 10 bases are a match to TRBD1. The ends lost 4 bases at V and 4 bases at J; junction bases unmatched: 5. CDR3 length: 14 amino acids. The V gene's germline CDR1 is SGDLS and CDR2 YYNGEE. CDR3 residues: CASSPWTGGYEQYF. The CDR3, as DNA: TGTGCCAGCAGCCCATGGACAGGGGGGTACGAGCAGTACTTC.

V usage is TRBV30 and J usage is TRBJ1-2; D call uncertain. This CDR3 is 13 amino acids long. Trimming removed 3 bases at V and 4 bases at J, with 12 bases between. From germline, CDR1 is GTSNPN and CDR2 SVGIG (reference sequence). The CDR3 nucleotides are TGTGCCTGGAGCCCCGGTACAGTCTATGGCTACACCTTC. Translation gives CAWSPGTVYGYTF.

The chain employs TRBV5-1 and TRBJ2-2; D unresolved. The ends were cut back, 6 bases at V and 4 bases at J, with 7 bases in the middle. This CDR3 spans 12 amino acids. CDR1 is SGHRS and CDR2 is YFSETQ in the germline V gene. The CDR3 sequence: CASKIPTGELFF. CDR3 in DNA: TGCGCCAGCAAGATTCCCACCGGGGAGCTGTTTTTT.

V gene TRBV28 combines with J gene TRBJ2-1; weak D call: TRBD1 (6 bases). Deletions cut 3 bases from V and 9 bases from J, with 18 bases between. The CDR3 runs to 15 residues. The germline V gene encodes CDR1 MDHEN and CDR2 SYDVKM. The CDR3 DNA reads TGTGCCAGCAGTTTTTGTGAGTCGGGGACAAGTGAGCAGTTCTTC. Translating gives CASSFCESGTSEQFF.

The gene calls are TRBV9 and TRBJ2-7, with 7 bases that match TRBD2. Trimming removed 5 bases from V and 3 bases from J; junction bases left unmatched: 8. Per the germline V gene, CDR1 is SGDLS and CDR2 is YYNGEE. The CDR3 has 14 residues. CDR3 loop: CASSSSGLFYEQYF. CDR3 bases: TGTGCCAGCAGTTCTAGCGGCCTGTTCTACGAGCAGTACTTC.

The chain recombines TRBV4-1 with TRBJ2-7; D gene unclear. The V gene's germline CDR1 is MGHRA and CDR2 YSYEKL. The germline V and J ends were trimmed by 1 base and 5 bases, with 12 bases remaining between them. CDR3 length: 14 residues. DNA of the CDR3: TGCGCCAGCAGCCAAGGGAATAGCTTAGACGAGCAGTACTTC. As protein: CASSQGNSLDEQYF.

The CDR3 DNA sequence: TGTGCCAGCAGTTTATATGTCCACATCGATCGGAAAGAGACCCAGTACTTC. As protein: CASSLYVHIDRKETQYF. The V and J genes are TRBV28 and TRBJ2-5; D is undetermined. The CDR3 runs to 17 residues. V gave up 1 base and J gave up 3 bases, with 18 bases separating them. Per the germline V gene, CDR1 is MDHEN and CDR2 is SYDVKM.

This chain uses TRBV29-1 with TRBJ2-1; 8 bases line up with TRBD2. This CDR3 has 19 residues. Germline V gene lookup returns CDR1 SQVTM and CDR2 ANQGSEA. Trimming cost V 4 bases and J 0 bases; bases outside gene matches: 17. The CDR3 DNA is TGCAGCGTTGTGGCCCCTAGAGCTAGCGGGCTGAGCTCCTACAATGAGCAGTTCTTC. Its translation is CSVVAPRASGLSSYNEQFF.

The chain links TRBV14 to TRBJ2-5, with D hard to call. Between the trimmed V and J ends, which lost 1 base and 3 bases, there was a span of 12 bases. CDR1 is SGHDN, CDR2 FVKESK, per germline. The CDR3 is made up of 15 amino acids. The chain's CDR3 is CASSQGYEVEETQYF. CDR3 coding DNA: TGTGCCAGCAGCCAAGGTTATGAGGTCGAAGAGACCCAGTACTTC. The entire variable domain, with the rest obtained from reference TRBV14 and TRBJ2-5, is as follows: EAGVTQFPSHSVIEKGQTVTLRCDPISGHDNLYWYRRVMGKEIKFLLHFVKESKQDESGMPNNRFLAERTGGTYSTLKVQPAELEDSGVYFCASSQGYEVEETQYFGPGTRLLVL.

The V call is TRBV28, the J call TRBJ2-1; D remains unclear. V gave up 6 bases and J gave up 8 bases, with 20 bases separating them. Germline-derived CDR1 and CDR2 are MDHEN and SYDVKM. The CDR3 runs 15 residues. Here the CDR3 reads CASSGRRVRPYEQFF. The CDR3 DNA follows: TGTGCCAGCAGCGGACGCCGAGTGCGGCCCTATGAGCAGTTCTTC.

This rearrangement joins TRBV27 to TRBJ2-7; D is ambiguous. The CDR3 is made up of 13 amino acids. V shed 6 bases and J shed 0 bases, with 9 bases lying between them. Germline V gene sequence: CDR1 MNHEY, CDR2 SMNVEV (reference sequence). Here the CDR3 reads CASSLASSYEQYF. CDR3 nucleotide sequence: TGTGCCAGCAGCTTGGCGAGCTCCTACGAGCAGTACTTC.

CDR3 in DNA: TGTGCCAGCAGTGCAGGGGGCGCTTCCGGGGCCAACGTCCTGACTTTC. As protein: CASSAGGASGANVLTF. V gene TRBV25-1 combines with J gene TRBJ2-6, with 8 nucleotides matching TRBD1. The germline V gene encodes CDR1 MGHDK and CDR2 SYGVNS. After removal of 4 bases from V and 4 bases from J, the junction contained 6 bases not matched to a gene. The CDR3 is 16 residues long.

The chain combines TRBV30 with TRBJ2-7; a weak D match, TRBD2 (6 bases). V gave up 4 bases and J gave up 3 bases, with 13 bases separating them. This CDR3 has 13 amino acids. CDR1 is GTSNPN, CDR2 SVGIG, per germline (reference sequence). CDR3 amino acids: CAWTGTPDYEQYF. DNA for the CDR3: TGTGCCTGGACCGGGACTCCCGACTACGAGCAGTACTTC.